The present T cell receptor (beta chain) was sequenced within a study of cytomegalovirus exposure and HLA in healthy donors. In the PCR, 60 Vbeta and 13 Jbeta primers were used. The authors' processing: Counted up in a later analysis, unique TCR beta chains came to some 75 million, with around 12 million shared. Repertoires were generated with immunoSEQ multiplex PCR, while TCRdb's copy carries only in-frame clones and drops some. V and J calls plus clone size are reproduced from that table; the DNA served to infer D and trimming. The table has over 40,000 clones, about nine tenths seen once. Germline CDR1 LNHDA, CDR2 SQIVND (reference sequence). This CDR3 is 14 amino acids long. Trimming left V 7 bases short and J 0 bases short, with 12 bases between. Study-level findings and limits: Further analysis was carried out later, and it showed several of the most significant clusters appearing linked to common viral pathogens. The records held CMV serostatus as the only immune exposure information. In an earlier analysis, productive rearrangement rates for most beta V segments clustered near 90% or 30%.

This clone appeared a few times. Its target is unknown. Sequences were obtained from PBMCs. The sequence came from a woman aged 40 to 50 in good health and CMV-seropositive. The V gene is TRBV19, the J gene TRBJ1-1, with a tentative D call TRBD1 (5 bases). The CDR3 loop reads CASKWGGVNTEAFF. The CDR3 nucleotides are TGTGCCAGTAAGTGGGGCGGCGTGAACACTGAAGCTTTCTTT.